These T cell receptor beta chains were read from a single sample in a study of blood T cell repertoires in COVID-19. Measured with immunoSEQ multiplex PCR; TCRdb has only the in-frame clones, and not every one. The sample holds about 170,000 clones, roughly four fifths seen once. The sample consisted of peripheral blood. Receptors originate from a man aged 40-49 years who had recovered from COVID-19. CDR3s include the opening cysteine and the closing phenylalanine or tryptophan. Each record gives: clone size, V gene, J gene, D gene, CDR3 DNA, CDR3 protein. A D gene is named only where the DNA matches it firmly. Clone sizes are given selectively: once, few, many, or a class where the clone is expanded.

clone_size: -
v_call: TRBV15
j_call: TRBJ2-5
d_call: -
cdr3_nt: TGTGCCACCAGCAGAGATTATCCCCACAGCCAAGAGACCCAGTACTTC
cdr3_aa: CATSRDYPHSQETQYF

clone_size: -
v_call: TRBV24-1
j_call: TRBJ2-7
d_call: -
cdr3_nt: TGTGCCACCAGTGATGCCACGGGGGACTCCTACGAGCAGTACTTC
cdr3_aa: CATSDATGDSYEQYF

clone_size: -
v_call: TRBV7-2
j_call: TRBJ1-1
d_call: TRBD1
cdr3_nt: TGTGCCAGCAGCTTAGCGGCAGGGGGATCCTTGAACACTGAAGCTTTCTTT
cdr3_aa: CASSLAAGGSLNTEAFF

clone_size: -
v_call: TRBV7-2
j_call: TRBJ2-2
d_call: TRBD1
cdr3_nt: TGTGCCAGCAGCCAACAGGGGCCGAACACCGGGGAGCTGTTTTTT
cdr3_aa: CASSQQGPNTGELFF

clone_size: -
v_call: TRBV10-3
j_call: TRBJ2-5
d_call: TRBD2
cdr3_nt: TGTGCCATCAGTGCGAAAACAATCTTAGCGGGGGGGACGGAGGAGACCCAGTACTTC
cdr3_aa: CAISAKTILAGGTEETQYF

clone_size: once
v_call: TRBV12-3/TRBV12-4
j_call: TRBJ1-1
d_call: -
cdr3_nt: TGTGCCAGCAGTTTAGGACATCAAGCTTTCTTT
cdr3_aa: CASSLGHQAFF

clone_size: -
v_call: TRBV9
j_call: TRBJ1-2
d_call: -
cdr3_nt: TGTGCCAGCAGCCCCACTGGGGCGTACTATGGCTACACCTTC
cdr3_aa: CASSPTGAYYGYTF

clone_size: -
v_call: TRBV5-4
j_call: TRBJ2-2
d_call: TRBD2
cdr3_nt: TGTGCCAGCAGCTCGGGACTAGCGGGAGGGTCCGGGGAGCTGTTTTTT
cdr3_aa: CASSSGLAGGSGELFF

clone_size: -
v_call: TRBV6-5
j_call: TRBJ2-7
d_call: -
cdr3_nt: TGTGCCAGCAGACTGGACGGGAAGGGTGAGCAGTACTTC
cdr3_aa: CASRLDGKGEQYF

clone_size: -
v_call: TRBV2
j_call: TRBJ2-7
d_call: TRBD2
cdr3_nt: TGTGCCAGCAGTGAACTAGCGGGAGTAGCTTACGAGCAGTACTTC
cdr3_aa: CASSELAGVAYEQYF

clone_size: -
v_call: TRBV4-2
j_call: TRBJ2-5
d_call: TRBD1
cdr3_nt: TGTGCCAGCAGCCAAGTGGACAGGGCTCGAGAGACCCAGTACTTC
cdr3_aa: CASSQVDRARETQYF

clone_size: -
v_call: TRBV30
j_call: TRBJ2-5
d_call: -
cdr3_nt: TGTGCCTGGAGTCCTGGCACAGCTGAAGAGACCCAGTACTTC
cdr3_aa: CAWSPGTAEETQYF

clone_size: medium-sized
v_call: TRBV14
j_call: TRBJ1-1
d_call: TRBD1
cdr3_nt: TGTGCCAGCAGCCCTGGGACAGCGTGGGCTTTCTTT
cdr3_aa: CASSPGTAWAFF

clone_size: many
v_call: TRBV9
j_call: TRBJ2-5
d_call: -
cdr3_nt: TGTGCCAGCAGCTCCTGGGTAGCGAAAGAGACCCAGTACTTC
cdr3_aa: CASSSWVAKETQYF

clone_size: -
v_call: TRBV6-2/TRBV6-3
j_call: TRBJ1-5
d_call: TRBD1
cdr3_nt: TGTGCCAGCAGTGACCGGACAGGGGTTAGCAATCAGCCCCAGCATTTT
cdr3_aa: CASSDRTGVSNQPQHF

clone_size: -
v_call: TRBV3-1/TRBV3-2
j_call: TRBJ2-5
d_call: -
cdr3_nt: TGTGCCAGCAGCCAAGGGGCGATCTCCCGGGGAGAGACCCAGTACTTC
cdr3_aa: CASSQGAISRGETQYF

clone_size: -
v_call: TRBV6-5
j_call: TRBJ1-1
d_call: TRBD1
cdr3_nt: TGTGCCAGCAGTTACAAGACAGGGACTGAAGCTTTCTTT
cdr3_aa: CASSYKTGTEAFF

clone_size: -
v_call: TRBV11-1
j_call: TRBJ2-7
d_call: TRBD1
cdr3_nt: TGTGCCAGCAGCTTATACAGGGGCAACTACGAGCAGTACTTC
cdr3_aa: CASSLYRGNYEQYF

clone_size: -
v_call: TRBV5-6
j_call: TRBJ2-1
d_call: -
cdr3_nt: TGTGCCAGCAGCTTGGTCTGGACACCCTACAATGAGCAGTTCTTC
cdr3_aa: CASSLVWTPYNEQFF

clone_size: -
v_call: TRBV21-1
j_call: TRBJ1-5
d_call: -
cdr3_nt: TGTGCCAGTCATACTAGAGGAGGGATGGGGAATCAGCCCCAGCATTTT
cdr3_aa: CASHTRGGMGNQPQHF

clone_size: -
v_call: TRBV3-1/TRBV3-2
j_call: TRBJ2-7
d_call: TRBD1
cdr3_nt: TGTGCCAGCAGCCCGGACAGGTACTACGAGCAGTACTTC
cdr3_aa: CASSPDRYYEQYF

clone_size: -
v_call: TRBV7-2
j_call: TRBJ2-1
d_call: TRBD2
cdr3_nt: TGTGCCAGCAGCTTAGGGACTAGCAATGAGCAGTTCTTC
cdr3_aa: CASSLGTSNEQFF

clone_size: -
v_call: TRBV28
j_call: TRBJ1-6
d_call: -
cdr3_nt: TGTGCCAGCAGTTCCACTACAGGACGCGGGGCCACCCTCCACTTT
cdr3_aa: CASSSTTGRGATLHF

clone_size: -
v_call: TRBV4-3
j_call: TRBJ2-2
d_call: -
cdr3_nt: TGCGCCAGCAGCCAAGAAAGGCCACAGATTAGTACCGGGGAGCTGTTTTTT
cdr3_aa: CASSQERPQISTGELFF

clone_size: once
v_call: TRBV6-4
j_call: TRBJ1-2
d_call: -
cdr3_nt: TGTGCCACCTTCCGATGGGGGGACGGCGGCTACACCTTC
cdr3_aa: CATFRWGDGGYTF

clone_size: -
v_call: TRBV6-6
j_call: TRBJ1-5
d_call: -
cdr3_nt: TGTGCCAGCAGCCCCGGCAGGGCTTCACATCAGCCCCAGCATTTT
cdr3_aa: CASSPGRASHQPQHF

clone_size: -
v_call: TRBV28
j_call: TRBJ2-7
d_call: TRBD2
cdr3_nt: TGTGCCAGCAGTCCGGGACTAGCGAAGGAGCAGTACTTC
cdr3_aa: CASSPGLAKEQYF

clone_size: -
v_call: TRBV14
j_call: TRBJ2-7
d_call: TRBD1
cdr3_nt: TGTGCCAGCAGCCAACGGGGTAAGACAGGGACCTACGAGCAGTACTTC
cdr3_aa: CASSQRGKTGTYEQYF

clone_size: -
v_call: TRBV15
j_call: TRBJ1-1
d_call: -
cdr3_nt: TGTGCCACCTCCAATCTGAACACTGAAGCTTTCTTT
cdr3_aa: CATSNLNTEAFF

clone_size: once
v_call: TRBV11-2
j_call: TRBJ2-5
d_call: -
cdr3_nt: TGTGCCAGCAGCTTAGATCGGGAGACCCAGTACTTC
cdr3_aa: CASSLDRETQYF

clone_size: -
v_call: TRBV21-1
j_call: TRBJ1-2
d_call: -
cdr3_nt: TGTGCCAGCAGCAACCGGGACAGGGGGAAGTGGTACTATGGCTACACCTTC
cdr3_aa: CASSNRDRGKWYYGYTF

clone_size: -
v_call: TRBV6-6
j_call: TRBJ2-7
d_call: -
cdr3_nt: TGTGCCAGCAGCCGCACTAGCTACGAGCAGTACTTC
cdr3_aa: CASSRTSYEQYF

clone_size: -
v_call: TRBV19
j_call: TRBJ1-5
d_call: -
cdr3_nt: TGTGCCAGTAGGTATAGCAATCAGCCCCAGCATTTT
cdr3_aa: CASRYSNQPQHF

clone_size: -
v_call: TRBV6-6
j_call: TRBJ2-7
d_call: TRBD1
cdr3_nt: TGTGCCAGCAGCAAGGGACAGGGAGGGACCTACGAGCAGTACTTC
cdr3_aa: CASSKGQGGTYEQYF

clone_size: -
v_call: TRBV9
j_call: TRBJ2-2
d_call: TRBD1
cdr3_nt: TGTGCCAGCAGCCCCGGGACAGGGAGGCCCGGGGAGCTGTTTTTT
cdr3_aa: CASSPGTGRPGELFF

clone_size: -
v_call: TRBV18
j_call: TRBJ1-2
d_call: TRBD1
cdr3_nt: TGTGCCAGCTCACCATGGGGACAGATACTTAACTATGGCTACACCTTC
cdr3_aa: CASSPWGQILNYGYTF

clone_size: -
v_call: TRBV19
j_call: TRBJ1-1
d_call: -
cdr3_nt: TGTGCCAGTAGTGCGACACTGAACACTGAAGCTTTCTTT
cdr3_aa: CASSATLNTEAFF

clone_size: -
v_call: TRBV4-2
j_call: TRBJ2-7
d_call: TRBD2
cdr3_nt: TGTGCCAGCAGCATGGGGGGGGGCTACGAGCAGTACTTC
cdr3_aa: CASSMGGGYEQYF

clone_size: -
v_call: TRBV11-2
j_call: TRBJ2-1
d_call: -
cdr3_nt: TGTGCCAGCGGAGACAGGTTCGCCTACAATGAGCAGTTCTTC
cdr3_aa: CASGDRFAYNEQFF

clone_size: -
v_call: TRBV9
j_call: TRBJ2-7
d_call: -
cdr3_nt: TGTGCCAGCAGCGATAGGAGCTCCTACGAGCAGTACTTC
cdr3_aa: CASSDRSSYEQYF

clone_size: -
v_call: TRBV7-8
j_call: TRBJ2-5
d_call: -
cdr3_nt: TGTGCCAGCAGCTTAGGACGGGGAGAGACCCAGTACTTC
cdr3_aa: CASSLGRGETQYF

clone_size: -
v_call: TRBV7-2
j_call: TRBJ2-4
d_call: -
cdr3_nt: TGTGCCAGCAGCCTTATTACAGGTGTGGAAAACATTCAGTACTTC
cdr3_aa: CASSLITGVENIQYF

clone_size: -
v_call: TRBV6-2/TRBV6-3
j_call: TRBJ2-3
d_call: TRBD2
cdr3_nt: TGTGCCAGCAGATACGGGAGGATCACAGATACGCAGTATTTT
cdr3_aa: CASRYGRITDTQYF

clone_size: -
v_call: TRBV19
j_call: TRBJ1-1
d_call: TRBD1
cdr3_nt: TGTGCCAGTAGTATAGTAACAGGGGGCGGGACTGAAGCTTTCTTT
cdr3_aa: CASSIVTGGGTEAFF

clone_size: -
v_call: TRBV7-2
j_call: TRBJ2-1
d_call: TRBD2
cdr3_nt: TGTGCCAGCAGCTTAGCCGTCGACAGGGAGACTAGCGGGAGCTCCTACAATGAGCAGTTCTTC
cdr3_aa: CASSLAVDRETSGSSYNEQFF

clone_size: -
v_call: TRBV27
j_call: TRBJ1-6
d_call: TRBD1
cdr3_nt: TGTGCCAGCAGTTTATCATCCGGGACAGGCAATTCACCCCTCCACTTT
cdr3_aa: CASSLSSGTGNSPLHF

clone_size: -
v_call: TRBV30
j_call: TRBJ2-7
d_call: -
cdr3_nt: TGTGCCTGGAGTACCTCATGGACAGCCTACGAGCAGTACTTC
cdr3_aa: CAWSTSWTAYEQYF

clone_size: -
v_call: TRBV25-1
j_call: TRBJ2-7
d_call: -
cdr3_nt: TGTGCCAGCAAAGGGGTGGGGTACCGCGAGCAGTACTTC
cdr3_aa: CASKGVGYREQYF

clone_size: once
v_call: TRBV7-2
j_call: TRBJ2-3
d_call: -
cdr3_nt: TGTGCCAGCAGCTTAGCGAGGGCAGCAGATACGCAGTATTTT
cdr3_aa: CASSLARAADTQYF

clone_size: -
v_call: TRBV3-1/TRBV3-2
j_call: TRBJ2-7
d_call: TRBD2
cdr3_nt: TGTGCCAGCAGCCAAGGACTAGCGAGTTACGAGCAGTACTTC
cdr3_aa: CASSQGLASYEQYF

clone_size: -
v_call: TRBV5-6
j_call: TRBJ2-3
d_call: TRBD1
cdr3_nt: TGTGCCAGCAGCTTGATTACAGGGGCTAGCACAGATACGCAGTATTTT
cdr3_aa: CASSLITGASTDTQYF

clone_size: -
v_call: TRBV2
j_call: TRBJ2-1
d_call: TRBD2
cdr3_nt: TGTGCCAGCAGTGAAGCGCTTAGCGGGAGGCTCAATGAGCAGTTCTTC
cdr3_aa: CASSEALSGRLNEQFF